Shown below are 26 T cell receptor beta chains from a single sample sequenced in a study of glioma-infiltrating T cells. Using RNA template, CDR3s of TCR alpha and beta were amplified with iRepertoire arm-PCR. TCRdb reprocessed the multiplex PCR reads via MiXCR and lists one record per CDR3 protein. The sample includes 300,000 to 400,000 distinct CDR3 sequences, about two fifths of them seen just once. Sequencing input: glioma tissue, nonneoplastic brain tissue, or PBMCs (not recorded which). The source of these receptors is a human donor with low-grade glioma or glioblastoma, undergoing nonglioma brain surgery, or in good health (not recorded which).

This clonotype was counted at least ten times. The chain couples TRBV12-3 or TRBV12-4 to TRBJ2-7; TRBD2 agrees at 8 bases. Trimming took 2 bases from V and 4 from J; bases not matched to a gene: 4. The CDR3 is made up of 14 amino acids. Here the CDR3 DNA reads TGTGCCAGCAGTTTATTAACGGGAGGGTACGAGCAGTACTTC. Residues: CASSLLTGGYEQYF.

In the case of this clonotype: Being one base from a much bigger clone, this may be a read error. The genes are TRBV6-2 or TRBV6-3 and TRBJ2-7; D gene uncertain. Trimming left V 2 bases short and J 5 bases short, with 7 bases between. Germline CDR1 MNHEY, CDR2 SVGEGT. This CDR3 contains 12 residues. In DNA form, the CDR3 reads TGTGCCAGCAGTTACCCATCGGACGAGCAGTACTTC. Its translation: CASSYPSDEQYF.

This clonotype has a count of ten or more. The chain carries TRBV6-2 or TRBV6-3 and TRBJ1-5; TRBD1 is a possible D gene (6 bases). This CDR3 region has 14 residues. Germline V CDR1 and CDR2: MNHEY, SVGEGT. Trimming shortened V by 2 bases and J by 5 bases, and 10 bases separated the two germline ends. Written as DNA, the CDR3 is TGTGCCAGCAGTTACGGCTACAGGGATCAGCCCCAGCATTTT. As protein: CASSYGYRDQPQHF.

A few counts support this clonotype. A read error may be the cause here, since a much bigger clone is one base away. The genes are TRBV28 and TRBJ1-2, with unresolved D. Per germline, CDR1 MDHEN and CDR2 SYDVKM. Deletions cut 6 bases from V and 1 base from J, with 9 bases between. There are 13 residues in the CDR3. Written as DNA, the CDR3 is TGTGCCAGCAGGACTGAGGGTAACTATGGCTACACCTTC. It codes for CASRTEGNYGYTF.

For this clonotype: Because the CDR3 is missing its conserved closing phenylalanine or tryptophan, this is likely a read error. This chain links TRBV6-1 with TRBJ1-1; D uncertain. The CDR3 extends over 14 amino acids. V was shortened by 2 bases and J by 4 bases, with 11 bases between the two germline ends. Germline loops: CDR1 MNHNS, CDR2 SASEGT. In nucleotides, the CDR3 is TGTGCCAGCAGTGAATCGGGCCGGAGCACTGAAGCTTTCCTT. Encoded protein: CASSESGRSTEAFL.

Notes on this clonotype: Just one base apart from a much larger clone, this may be a read error. This chain joins TRBV27 and TRBJ2-1, with TRBD2 matching 11 bases. Per the germline V gene, CDR1 is MNHEY and CDR2 is SMNVEV (reference sequence). The CDR3 totals 14 residues. The CDR3: CVSTSPASGRRQFF. The CDR3 region has the DNA TGTGTCAGCACCTCCCCAGCTAGCGGGAGGCGGCAGTTCTTC.

This chain uses TRBV7-2 with TRBJ2-7; perhaps TRBD2 as D (5 bases). From germline, CDR1 is SGHTA and CDR2 FQGNSA. V shed 5 bases and J shed 1 base, with 12 bases lying between them. This CDR3 is built from 14 residues. The CDR3 loop reads CASSPTRGSYEQYF. CDR3 bases: TGTGCCAGCAGCCCGACCCGGGGATCCTACGAGCAGTACTTC.

This clonotype was observed a handful of times. This sequence joins TRBV28 and TRBJ2-7; D might be TRBD1 or TRBD2, each matching 5 bases. Germline CDR1 reads MDHEN; CDR2 reads SYDVKM. V lost 7 bases and J lost 2, with 18 bases in between. This CDR3 is 15 amino acids long. The CDR3 loop reads CASTPMGDATYEQYF. CDR3 DNA sequence: TGTGCCAGCACCCCGATGGGGGATGCGACCTACGAGCAGTACTTC.

Only a few counts were recorded for this clonotype. The V call is TRBV27, the J call TRBJ2-7, with 11 bases lining up with TRBD2. The germline V gene encodes CDR1 MNHEY and CDR2 SMNVEV (reference sequence). The CDR3 runs to 16 residues. Trimming at V came to 3 bases and at J to 4 bases, leaving 8 bases not matched to a gene. The CDR3 protein is CASSFITSGGPYEQYF. The CDR3 DNA sequence: TGTGCCAGCAGTTTCATAACTAGCGGGGGCCCATACGAGCAGTACTTC.

V gene TRBV24-1 combines with J gene TRBJ2-1; D tentatively fits TRBD1 or TRBD2 (5 bases each). TRBJ2-7 explains the end of the DNA better; the J call may be wrong. Germline values: CDR1 KGHDR, CDR2 SFDVKD. This CDR3 has 12 residues. CDR3: CATSDQGPEQYF. CDR3 nucleotides: TGTGCCACCAGTGATCAGGGACCTGAGCAGTACTTC.

V and J are TRBV28 and TRBJ1-2, with D possibly matching TRBD1 (6 bases). Per germline, CDR1 MDHEN and CDR2 SYDVKM. V lost 2 bases to trimming and J lost 4 bases, with 11 bases between them. The CDR3 runs to 14 residues. The DNA for the CDR3 is TGTGCCAGCAGTTTAGGGGGCCCGACCTATGGCTACACCTTC. Residues: CASSLGGPTYGYTF.

V usage is TRBV7-2 and J usage is TRBJ1-3; TRBD1 is a possible D gene (6 bases). CDR1 is SGHTA, CDR2 FQGNSA, per germline. The CDR3 has 17 residues. V was cut by 1 base and J by 2 bases, with 15 bases left in between. The CDR3 region has the DNA TGTGCCAGCAGCTTAGTGAAGGGCAGGGGTGCTGGAAACACCATATATTTT. Amino acid sequence: CASSLVKGRGAGNTIYF.

This clonotype appeared many times. This sequence joins TRBV20-1 and TRBJ2-5; D uncertain. Germline V lookup: CDR1 DFQATT, CDR2 SNEGSKA (reference sequence). CDR3 length equals 12 residues. The ends were cut back, 3 bases at V and 7 bases at J, with 12 bases in the middle. CDR3 nucleotides: TGCAGTGCTAGCGTGGGTAGAATGACCCAGTACTTC. Its protein product is CSASVGRMTQYF.

The genes are TRBV20-1 and TRBJ2-3, with 8 bases that match TRBD2. CDR1 is DFQATT and CDR2 is SNEGSKA in the germline V gene (reference sequence). V was clipped by 5 bases and J by 3 bases; unmatched bases: 16. The CDR3 totals 17 residues. The chain's CDR3 is CSAFSLAGRRWTDTQYF. For the CDR3, the DNA is TGCAGTGCTTTTAGCCTAGCGGGCCGCCGGTGGACAGATACGCAGTATTTT.

The rearrangement uses TRBV7-2 and TRBJ2-7, with 7 bases that match TRBD2. Germline CDR1 reads SGHTA; CDR2 reads FQGNSA. The CDR3 consists of 16 residues. Trimming at V came to 1 base and at J to 2 bases, leaving 8 bases not matched to a gene. The CDR3 DNA is TGTGCCAGCAGCTTAGGGCCCCTCCGGGAGGCCTACGAGCAGTACTTC. It specifies CASSLGPLREAYEQYF. Using reference TRBV7-2 and TRBJ2-7 for the parts outside the CDR3, the full variable domain is GAGVSQSPSNKVTEKGKDVELRCDPISGHTALYWYRQSLGQGLEFLIYFQGNSAPDKSGLPSDRFSAERTGGSVSTLTIQRTQQEDSAVYLCASSLGPLREAYEQYFGPGTRLTVT.

This clonotype was counted at least ten times. The chain links TRBV28 to TRBJ2-3; D is ambiguous. Trimming removed 4 bases at V and 0 bases at J, with 14 bases between. The germline CDR1 and CDR2 sequences are MDHEN and SYDVKM. The CDR3 runs to 16 residues. Here the CDR3 DNA reads TGTGCCAGCAGTTCTTTCTCACGATCTAGCACAGATACGCAGTATTTT. Residues: CASSSFSRSSTDTQYF.

As to this clonotype: A much bigger clone sits one base away, suggesting this may be a read error. The chain links TRBV28 to TRBJ2-1; 9 bases agree with TRBD2. The V and J ends lost 5 bases and 2 bases, in that order; junction bases with no gene match: 7. Germline CDR1 MDHEN, CDR2 SYDVKM. The CDR3 runs 16 residues. The CDR3 is CASSHDSGSPYNEQFF. The CDR3 coding sequence is TGTGCCAGCAGTCACGATAGCGGGAGCCCCTACAATGAGCAGTTCTTC. Combining the CDR3 with reference TRBV28 and TRBJ2-1 gives the whole variable domain DVKVTQSSRYLVKRTGEKVFLECVQDMDHENMFWYRQDPGLGLRLIYFSYDVKMKEKGDIPEGYSVSREKKERFSLILESASTNQTSMYLCASSHDSGSPYNEQFFGPGTRLTVL.

This clonotype has only a few counts. The genes are TRBV14 and TRBJ1-6; D not resolved. The CDR3 is made up of 15 amino acids. Germline CDR1 SGHDN, CDR2 FVKESK. V was trimmed by 0 bases and J by 9 bases, leaving 12 bases between them. CDR3 in DNA: TGTGCCAGCAGCCAAGATCTGGGGTGGGGTTCACCCCTCCACTTT. Its protein is CASSQDLGWGSPLHF. Together with reference TRBV14 and TRBJ1-6, the CDR3 gives the full variable domain: EAGVTQFPSHSVIEKGQTVTLRCDPISGHDNLYWYRRVMGKEIKFLLHFVKESKQDESGMPNNRFLAERTGGTYSTLKVQPAELEDSGVYFCASSQDLGWGSPLHFGNGTRLTVT.

CDR3 sequence (DNA): TGTGCCAGCAATTCCGTTACCGGGGAGCTGTTTTTT. Its protein product is CASNSVTGELFF. V is TRBV28 and J is TRBJ2-2, with no clear D. This CDR3 is 12 amino acids long. Germline V gene lookup returns CDR1 MDHEN and CDR2 SYDVKM. Trimming removed 7 bases from V and 5 bases from J, with 8 bases in between.

At least ten counts were recorded for this clonotype. This chain connects TRBV15 to TRBJ1-2; 10 positions match TRBD1. The CDR3 contains 15 residues. From germline, CDR1 is LNHNV and CDR2 YYDKDF (reference sequence). Germline trimming cut 6 bases from V and 5 bases from J; bases unmatched to any gene: 9. Here the CDR3 reads CATSKGQGLQYGYTF. The DNA of the CDR3 is TGTGCCACCAGTAAGGGACAGGGGCTCCAGTATGGCTACACCTTC.

The rearrangement joins TRBV28 to TRBJ2-1; maybe TRBD2 (5 bases). The CDR3 covers 14 residues. Per the germline V gene, CDR1 is MDHEN and CDR2 is SYDVKM. V lost 3 bases to trimming and J lost 5 bases, with 11 bases between them. The CDR3 nucleotides are TGTGCCAGCAGTTTTTTAGCGAACAACAATGAGCAGTTCTTC. Its protein product is CASSFLANNNEQFF. Full variable domain (remainder filled in from reference TRBV28 and TRBJ2-1): DVKVTQSSRYLVKRTGEKVFLECVQDMDHENMFWYRQDPGLGLRLIYFSYDVKMKEKGDIPEGYSVSREKKERFSLILESASTNQTSMYLCASSFLANNNEQFFGPGTRLTVL.

With regard to this clonotype: A read error is possible here, since a much larger clone lies one base away. The chain couples TRBV28 to TRBJ2-5; no firm D call. Trimming took 6 bases from V and 1 from J, leaving 12 bases between them. The CDR3 has 14 amino acids. Germline CDR1 reads MDHEN; CDR2 reads SYDVKM. CDR3 protein: CASSPADGQETQYF. The CDR3 DNA follows: TGTGCCAGCAGCCCGGCGGACGGCCAAGAGACCCAGTACTTC.

This clonotype appeared many times. This chain uses TRBV28 with TRBJ2-1; 9 bases match TRBD1. The length of the CDR3 is 16 residues. Germline V lookup: CDR1 MDHEN, CDR2 SYDVKM. V lost 4 bases and J lost 8; bases outside the gene matches: 12. CDR3 nucleotides: TGTGCCAGCAGTTCCTCGGGACAGGGTTCGGGGGATGAGCAGTTCTTC. Protein product: CASSSSGQGSGDEQFF.

This clonotype has a single count. V is TRBV11-2 and J is TRBJ2-3; perhaps TRBD2 as D (5 bases). Germline assignment: CDR1 SGHAT and CDR2 FQNNGV. The V end lost 3 bases, the J end lost 4 bases, and 8 bases lay between the germline ends. CDR3 length equals 13 residues. CDR3 amino acids: CASSFVSADTQYF. The CDR3 DNA is TGTGCCAGCAGCTTTGTTAGCGCAGATACGCAGTATTTT.

To note about this clonotype: A much larger clone sits a single nucleotide away, making a read error possible. The chain joins TRBV2 to TRBJ1-1; D ambiguous. The ends were cut back, 7 bases at V and 5 bases at J, with 11 bases in the middle. CDR1 and CDR2 (germline): SNHLY, FYNNEI. There are 12 residues in the CDR3. CDR3 sequence reads: CASTVLKTEAFF. The DNA of the CDR3 is TGTGCCAGCACCGTACTCAAAACTGAAGCTTTCTTT. Combining the CDR3 with reference TRBV2 and TRBJ1-1 gives the whole variable domain EPEVTQTPSHQVTQMGQEVILRCVPISNHLYFYWYRQILGQKVEFLVSFYNNEISEKSEIFDDQFSVERPDGSNFTLKIRSTKLEDSAMYFCASTVLKTEAFFGQGTRLTVV.

This clonotype was found once. This may come from a read error, since a much larger clone is one base off. V and J are TRBV6-2 or TRBV6-3 and TRBJ2-7; 9 bases agree with TRBD2. Germline V gene lookup returns CDR1 MNHEY and CDR2 SVGEGT. CDR3 length: 17 residues. The CDR3 sequence is CASSPPPSTSGSYEQHF. The CDR3 coding sequence is TGTGCCAGCAGCCCCCCCCCCTCGACTAGCGGTTCCTACGAGCAGCACTTC.